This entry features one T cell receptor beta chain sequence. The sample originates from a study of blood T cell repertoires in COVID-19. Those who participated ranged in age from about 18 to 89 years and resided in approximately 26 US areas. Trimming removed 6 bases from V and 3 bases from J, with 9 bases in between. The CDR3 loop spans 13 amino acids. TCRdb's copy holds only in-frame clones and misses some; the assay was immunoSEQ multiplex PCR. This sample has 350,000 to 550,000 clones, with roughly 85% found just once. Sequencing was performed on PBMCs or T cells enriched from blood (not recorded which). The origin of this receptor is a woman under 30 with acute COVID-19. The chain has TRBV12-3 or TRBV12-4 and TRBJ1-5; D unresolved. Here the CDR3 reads CASSEDYNQPQHF. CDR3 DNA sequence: TGTGCCAGCAGCGAGGACTACAATCAGCCCCAGCATTTT.